The 22 T cell receptor beta chains reported below all come from one sample, sequenced in a study of memory CD4+ T cells and cytomegalovirus serostatus. TCRdb keeps only in-frame clones here, not all; method: immunoSEQ multiplex PCR. This table has about 52,000 clones, 65% to 85% appearing once. The sort gate was single viable CD3+CD4+CD8-CD45RO+ cells for memory CD4+ T cells. The sample comprised memory CD4+ T cells from blood. Receptors were obtained from an adult in good health and CMV-seropositive.

This clone was counted only a few times. The J gene is TRBJ1-2, the V gene TRBV28; no definite D call. This CDR3 has 15 amino acids. Germline V gives CDR1 MDHEN, CDR2 SYDVKM. Trimming removed 7 bases from V and 0 bases from J, with 15 bases in between. Here the CDR3 reads CASIGPEKANYGYTF. The CDR3 nucleotides read TGTGCCAGCATCGGTCCGGAGAAAGCTAACTATGGCTACACCTTC.

In this sample, this clone turned up a few times. The chain joins TRBV7-9 to TRBJ1-1; TRBD1 is a possible D gene (6 bases). CDR1 and CDR2 from the germline V gene are SEHNR and FQNEAQ (reference sequence). V lost 5 bases and J lost 11, with 15 bases in between. The CDR3 sequence is 12 residues long. The CDR3 loop reads CASSRNREDAFF. CDR3 in DNA: TGTGCCAGCAGCCGTAACAGGGAGGACGCTTTCTTT. The entire variable domain, with the rest obtained from reference TRBV7-9 and TRBJ1-1, is as follows: DTGVSQNPRHKITKRGQNVTFRCDPISEHNRLYWYRQTLGQGPEFLTYFQNEAQLEKSRLLSDRFSAERPKGSFSTLEIQRTEQGDSAMYLCASSRNREDAFFGQGTRLTVV.

The chain has TRBV28 and TRBJ2-3, with D perhaps given as TRBD1 or TRBD2 (5 bases each). V lost 3 bases, J lost 7 bases, and 17 bases lay in between. Germline V CDR1 and CDR2: MDHEN, SYDVKM. The CDR3 runs to 15 residues. In DNA form, the CDR3 reads TGTGCCAGCAGTTTGGGGCAGAGGGCCGCAAATACGCAGTATTTT. This codes for CASSLGQRAANTQYF.

The CDR3 region is CASSDVWNTEAFF. The CDR3 DNA is TGTGCCAGCAGTGATGTCTGGAACACTGAAGCTTTCTTT. The gene calls are TRBV6-1 and TRBJ1-1; D not certain. The germline V and J ends were trimmed by 3 bases and 1 base, with 6 bases remaining between them. In germline, CDR1 is MNHNS, CDR2 SASEGT. The CDR3 runs 13 residues.

V is TRBV4-1 and J is TRBJ2-7; 9 positions agree with TRBD1. The V gene's germline CDR1 is MGHRA and CDR2 YSYEKL. J lost 4 bases, V lost 3 bases, and 4 bases had no gene match. The CDR3 has 14 residues. The CDR3 DNA sequence: TGCGCCAGCAGCCATCCCGGACAGGGGTACGAGCAGTACTTC. Translation: CASSHPGQGYEQYF.

The chain employs TRBV11-2 and TRBJ2-7; a possible D gene is TRBD1 (7 bases). There are 14 residues in the CDR3. Per germline, CDR1 SGHAT and CDR2 FQNNGV. V lost 8 bases and J lost 2, with 16 bases in between. CDR3: CASARGQGAYEQYF. DNA for the CDR3: TGTGCCAGCGCCCGGGGGCAGGGGGCCTACGAGCAGTACTTC.

The gene calls are TRBV9 and TRBJ1-6; 7 positions match TRBD1. The CDR3 runs to 15 residues. The germline CDR1 and CDR2 sequences are SGDLS and YYNGEE. V trimming: 0 bases; J trimming: 9 bases; junction bases outside the gene matches: 6. In DNA form, the CDR3 reads TGTGCCAGCAGCGTAGGTGACAGGGTGGGTTCACCCCTCCACTTT. It specifies CASSVGDRVGSPLHF.

The chain employs TRBV5-1 and TRBJ1-6, with D hard to call. Trimming took 6 bases from V and 5 from J, leaving 6 bases between them. This CDR3 contains 12 residues. Germline V gene sequence: CDR1 SGHRS, CDR2 YFSETQ. As DNA, the CDR3 is TGCGCCAGCAAAGTGAATAATTCACCCCTCCACTTT. It yields the protein CASKVNNSPLHF.

This chain joins TRBV6-5 and TRBJ2-7; the D call may be TRBD1 or TRBD2 (5 bases each). This CDR3 has 14 residues. Germline V lookup: CDR1 MNHEY, CDR2 SVGAGI. Trimming took 7 bases from V and 0 from J, leaving 13 bases between them. Here the CDR3 reads CASTPRGSSYEQYF. The CDR3 DNA follows: TGTGCCAGCACCCCCCGGGGCAGCTCCTACGAGCAGTACTTC.

This clone appeared once. V gene TRBV5-1 combines with J gene TRBJ1-2; D might be TRBD1 (5 bases). The germline V gene encodes CDR1 SGHRS and CDR2 YFSETQ. Trimming removed 4 bases at V and 6 bases at J, with 16 bases between. The CDR3 spans 14 residues. The CDR3 protein is CASSPNRNLDGYTF. CDR3 nucleotide sequence: TGCGCCAGCAGCCCTAACAGGAATCTTGATGGCTACACCTTC.

The rearrangement links TRBV5-1 to TRBJ2-7, with a weak D call TRBD1 (6 bases). CDR3 length: 15 amino acids. V was trimmed by 0 bases and J by 3 bases, leaving 13 bases between them. Germline CDR1 reads SGHRS; CDR2 reads YFSETQ. The chain's CDR3 is CASSLVRGGIYEQYF. CDR3 bases: TGCGCCAGCAGCTTGGTCAGGGGTGGGATCTACGAGCAGTACTTC.

This rearrangement joins TRBV6-5 to TRBJ1-3; no definite D call. V was clipped by 2 bases and J by 0 bases, with 8 bases between them. CDR1 and CDR2 (germline): MNHEY, SVGAGI. The CDR3 sequence is 15 residues long. The CDR3 sequence is CASSYGRSSGNTIYF. CDR3 DNA: TGTGCCAGCAGTTACGGACGCTCCTCTGGAAACACCATATATTTT.

J is TRBJ2-1 and V is TRBV7-2; TRBD1 aligns across 7 bases. The J segment lost 0 bases and the V segment lost 8 bases, leaving 4 bases of the junction unmatched. The CDR3 length is 14 residues. Germline V lookup: CDR1 SGHTA, CDR2 FQGNSA. The CDR3 is CASYRGDSYNEQFF. CDR3 DNA sequence: TGTGCCAGCTACAGGGGAGACTCCTACAATGAGCAGTTCTTC.

This clone was detected a few times. This chain links TRBV5-4 with TRBJ1-2, with 9 bases identical to TRBD1. Germline lookup yields CDR1 SGHNT and CDR2 YYREEE (reference sequence). Losses at the gene ends were 3 bases for V and 4 bases for J; bases not matched to a gene: 13. The CDR3 extends over 17 amino acids. Here the CDR3 reads CASSSPGQGISGYGYTF. In nucleotides, the CDR3 is TGTGCCAGCAGCTCCCCGGGACAGGGCATTAGTGGCTATGGCTACACCTTC.

This clone was found once. The V call is TRBV6-6, the J call TRBJ2-7; no clear D. V gave up 4 bases and J gave up 4 bases, with 17 bases separating them. Germline V gene lookup returns CDR1 MNHNY and CDR2 SVGAGI (reference sequence). The CDR3 consists of 15 residues. DNA of the CDR3: TGTGCCAGCAGTTCTGAAGGCGGACGGCAATACGAGCAGTACTTC. Translated: CASSSEGGRQYEQYF.

The rearrangement uses TRBV30 and TRBJ2-2, with TRBD1 matching over 7 bases. This CDR3 comprises 15 residues. The V and J ends lost 2 bases and 1 base, in that order; junction bases with no gene match: 4. Looked up from germline, CDR1 is GTSNPN and CDR2 is SVGIG (reference sequence). The CDR3 sequence: CAWSKGQVNTGELFF. The CDR3, as DNA: TGTGCCTGGAGTAAAGGACAGGTGAACACCGGGGAGCTGTTTTTT.

V gene TRBV9 combines with J gene TRBJ2-7; 9 positions agree with TRBD1. V lost 2 bases to trimming and J lost 0 bases; unmatched junction nucleotides: 3. Germline V gives CDR1 SGDLS, CDR2 YYNGEE. CDR3 length equals 15 residues. The CDR3 here is CASSVWGQGSYEQYF. CDR3 DNA: TGTGCCAGCAGCGTTTGGGGACAGGGCTCCTACGAGCAGTACTTC.

The chain combines TRBV18 with TRBJ1-1, with 8 bases fitting TRBD1. V shed 6 bases, J shed 1 base, and the junction held 7 bases outside the gene matches. The CDR3 is 15 residues long. Per the germline V gene, CDR1 is KGHSH and CDR2 is LQKENI. The CDR3 loop reads CASSRTGPGNTEAFF. In nucleotides, the CDR3 is TGTGCCAGCTCCCGGACAGGGCCGGGGAACACTGAAGCTTTCTTT.

This clone showed up just once. The gene calls are TRBV5-6 and TRBJ1-5; D possibly corresponds to TRBD1 (5 bases). CDR1 SGHDT and CDR2 YYEEEE come from the germline V gene. The CDR3 sequence is 15 residues long. V was clipped by 4 bases and J by 5 bases, with 16 bases between them. The CDR3: CASSLTGGSDQPQHF. The CDR3 nucleotides are TGTGCCAGCAGCCTAACAGGTGGGTCAGATCAGCCCCAGCATTTT.

The chain carries TRBV2 and TRBJ1-1; D is possibly TRBD1 (6 bases). Trimming pared 4 bases from V and 6 bases from J, leaving 12 bases between. Germline V gene sequence: CDR1 SNHLY, CDR2 FYNNEI. The CDR3 contains 13 residues. CDR3: CASSADSFPEAFF. In nucleotides, the CDR3 is TGTGCCAGCAGTGCGGACAGTTTCCCTGAAGCTTTCTTT.

V gene TRBV5-1 combines with J gene TRBJ2-3; no clear D gene. The CDR3 runs to 13 residues. CDR1 is SGHRS and CDR2 is YFSETQ in the germline V gene. The V gene lost 1 base and the J gene lost 6 bases, with 9 bases spanning the gap. CDR3 DNA sequence: TGCGCCAGCAGCTTGACAGTGGATGATACGCAGTATTTT. Protein product: CASSLTVDDTQYF.

This clone showed up just once. V and J are TRBV5-1 and TRBJ2-2, with 7 bases identical to TRBD1. Per the germline V gene, CDR1 is SGHRS and CDR2 is YFSETQ. This CDR3 spans 14 amino acids. V shed 5 bases and J 1 base; nucleotides not matched to a gene: 2. The CDR3 region is CASSRQGNTGELFF. The CDR3 region has the DNA TGCGCCAGCAGTCGACAGGGGAACACCGGGGAGCTGTTTTTT.